Below, 23 T cell receptor beta chains from the same sample are listed, as sequenced in a study of blood T cells in healthy people across ages. Primed by a sample-barcoded 5' primer and a J-beta primer mix, a second PCR proceeded for about 6 to 11 cycles. Via MiXCR, TCRdb re-called the 5' RACE reads, giving one row per CDR3 protein. The sample consists of about 830,000 distinct CDR3 sequences, around 62% of them appearing once. Source material: blood. The source of these receptors is a young man in good health.

This clonotype was counted between two and nine times. The chain recombines TRBV5-1 with TRBJ2-3; no clear D. The CDR3 spans 13 residues. Trimming took off 3 bases at V and 4 bases at J, with 9 bases between the two ends. Per germline, CDR1 SGHRS and CDR2 YFSETQ. CDR3 amino acids: CASSSQTADTQYF. In DNA, the CDR3 is TGCGCCAGCAGCTCCCAGACTGCAGATACGCAGTATTTT.

The gene calls are TRBV7-9 and TRBJ2-1; 7 nucleotides match TRBD2. The CDR3 is 16 amino acids. Per germline, CDR1 SEHNR and CDR2 FQNEAQ (reference sequence). V was pared by 2 bases and J by 2 bases, with 6 bases of the junction left unmatched. This CDR3 reads CASSLSGVGPYNEQFF. DNA for the CDR3: TGTGCCAGCAGCTTAAGCGGGGTCGGCCCCTACAATGAGCAGTTCTTC.

This chain connects TRBV20-1 to TRBJ2-4, with a tentative D call TRBD2 (6 bases). Germline CDR1 reads DFQATT; CDR2 reads SNEGSKA (reference sequence). Trimming removed 5 bases from V and 1 base from J, with 12 bases in between. The length of the CDR3 is 14 residues. CDR3 residues: CSAPEEGAKNIQYF. The DNA for the CDR3 is TGCAGTGCTCCAGAGGAGGGGGCCAAAAACATTCAGTACTTC.

This chain uses TRBV9 with TRBJ2-1; possible D gene TRBD1, 6 bases. Germline values: CDR1 SGDLS, CDR2 YYNGEE. V gave up 0 bases and J gave up 5 bases, with 15 bases separating them. The CDR3 extends over 16 amino acids. CDR3 residues: CASSVGGRGLHNEQFF. DNA for the CDR3: TGTGCCAGCAGCGTAGGGGGCAGGGGCCTACACAATGAGCAGTTCTTC. Filled out from reference TRBV9 and TRBJ2-1, the complete variable domain reads DSGVTQTPKHLITATGQRVTLRCSPRSGDLSVYWYQQSLDQGLQFLIQYYNGEERAKGNILERFSAQQFPDLHSELNLSSLELGDSALYFCASSVGGRGLHNEQFFGPGTRLTVL.

This clonotype appeared a few times. This chain links TRBV29-1 with TRBJ2-5; the D gene is possibly TRBD1 (6 bases). Germline CDR1 is SQVTM and CDR2 is ANQGSEA. Deletions cut 8 bases from V and 1 base from J, with 14 bases between. This CDR3 contains 13 residues. The CDR3 DNA is TGCAGCACCGGCCGGGACACCCAAGAGACCCAGTACTTC. Its protein is CSTGRDTQETQYF.

The chain carries TRBV6-2 or TRBV6-3 and TRBJ1-6, with 11 bases fitting TRBD1. Germline V gives CDR1 MNHEY, CDR2 SVGEGT. The V gene end was trimmed by 5 bases and the J gene end by 7 bases; junction bases not matched to a gene: 7. There are 16 residues in the CDR3. Here the CDR3 reads CASSTYRDRGNSPLHF. Here the CDR3 DNA reads TGTGCCAGCAGTACCTACCGGGACAGGGGGAATTCACCCCTCCACTTT.

This chain joins TRBV5-1 and TRBJ2-7, with TRBD1 matching 8 bases. CDR3 length: 15 residues. Trimming took 0 bases from V and 4 from J; bases not matched to a gene: 6. Germline CDR1 reads SGHRS; CDR2 reads YFSETQ. CDR3 DNA: TGCGCCAGCAGCTTGGGGACAGGGTCGGTATACGAGCAGTACTTC. The encoded protein is CASSLGTGSVYEQYF.

The chain is built from TRBV27 and TRBJ2-3, with 8 bases fitting TRBD2. Germline V gene sequence: CDR1 MNHEY, CDR2 SMNVEV (reference sequence). The CDR3 loop spans 15 amino acids. V dropped 7 bases and J dropped 3; count of bases not matched to a gene: 9. CDR3 bases: TGTGCCAGCAACGGGGCTAGCGGGCGGACAGATACGCAGTATTTT. Encoded protein: CASNGASGRTDTQYF.

Remarks on this clonotype: A much larger clone is a single base away; this may be a read error. The rearrangement uses TRBV6-5 and TRBJ2-3; 8 bases match TRBD2. J lost 4 bases, V lost 5 bases, and 2 bases had no gene match. This CDR3 is 13 amino acids long. Germline lookup yields CDR1 MNHEY and CDR2 SVGAGI. CDR3 in DNA: TGTGCCAGCAGTCCGACTAGCGCAGATACGCAGTATTTT. This gives the protein CASSPTSADTQYF.

The V call is TRBV12-3 or TRBV12-4, the J call TRBJ1-2; perhaps TRBD1 as D (5 bases). The CDR3 is 13 residues long. Between the trimmed V and J ends, which lost 5 bases and 2 bases, there was a span of 9 bases. CDR3 DNA: TGTGCCAGCAGTCCCTACAGGAACTATGGCTACACCTTC. Translation gives CASSPYRNYGYTF.

This clonotype was seen at least ten times. The V and J genes are TRBV10-3 and TRBJ2-4, with 10 positions matching TRBD1. Germline CDR1 and CDR2: ENHRY and SYGVKD. This CDR3 has 13 amino acids. The V gene end was trimmed by 9 bases and the J gene end by 5 bases; junction bases not matched to a gene: 4. CDR3 DNA: TGTGCCATGGGACAGGGGCTGGAAAACATTCAGTACTTC. It specifies CAMGQGLENIQYF.

About this clonotype itself: An end of the junction differs from the germline gene, which may be a read error. This chain joins TRBV25-1 and TRBJ1-1; 10 bases match TRBD1. Germline lookup yields CDR1 MGHDK and CDR2 SYGVNS. This CDR3 has 17 amino acids. The CDR3 region is CASSGGHDRGRQTGAFF. The CDR3, as DNA: TGTGCCAGCAGTGGGGGCCATGACAGGGGGCGGCAGACTGGAGCTTTCTTT.

This rearrangement joins TRBV5-1 to TRBJ1-1; 9 bases map to TRBD1. The germline V gene encodes CDR1 SGHRS and CDR2 YFSETQ. The CDR3 is made up of 14 amino acids. Trimming took 4 bases from V and 7 from J; bases not matched to a gene: 8. The CDR3 region has the DNA TGCGCCAGCAGCGTCGGACAGGGGCGTTTTGAAGCTTTCTTT. This gives the protein CASSVGQGRFEAFF. Supplemented by reference TRBV5-1 and TRBJ1-1, the full variable domain reads KAGVTQTPRYLIKTRGQQVTLSCSPISGHRSVSWYQQTPGQGLQFLFEYFSETQRNKGNFPGRFSGRQFSNSRSEMNVSTLELGDSALYLCASSVGQGRFEAFFGQGTRLTVV.

The rearrangement links TRBV7-9 to TRBJ1-6; D is uncertain. From germline, CDR1 is SEHNR and CDR2 FQNEAQ (reference sequence). This CDR3 region has 19 residues. Trimming pared 1 base from V and 8 bases from J, leaving 24 bases between. In DNA form, the CDR3 reads TGTGCCAGCAGCTTAGTTTCGCAGGTTGGTGGCATAGAGGATTCACCCCTCCACTTT. It translates to CASSLVSQVGGIEDSPLHF.

The gene calls are TRBV20-1 and TRBJ1-2; D unresolved. The CDR3 is 12 residues long. Trimming removed 6 bases at V and 4 bases at J, with 12 bases between. Germline CDR1 and CDR2: DFQATT and SNEGSKA (reference sequence). As DNA, the CDR3 is TGCAGTGCACCCGTGGGCCCCTATGGCTACACCTTC. Encoded protein: CSAPVGPYGYTF.

CDR3 sequence reads: CASGGTSGYNEQFF. The CDR3 nucleotides read TGTGCCAGCGGGGGGACTAGCGGGTACAATGAGCAGTTCTTC. The V call is TRBV6-6, the J call TRBJ2-1; 12 bases fit TRBD2. The CDR3 contains 14 residues. V shed 8 bases, J shed 4 bases, and the junction held 3 bases outside the gene matches. CDR1 is MNHNY, CDR2 SVGAGI, per germline (reference sequence).

The V call is TRBV29-1, the J call TRBJ2-2; D may be TRBD1 (5 bases). Per the germline V gene, CDR1 is SQVTM and CDR2 is ANQGSEA. The CDR3 has 14 amino acids. V lost 7 bases and J lost 0, with 12 bases in between. CDR3 DNA sequence: TGCAGCGCCCGAACGACAGCGAACACCGGGGAGCTGTTTTTT. It is translated as CSARTTANTGELFF.

The chain recombines TRBV20-1 with TRBJ2-7, with a possible D match to TRBD1 (6 bases). The CDR3 runs 16 residues. V was pared by 4 bases and J by 3 bases, with 22 bases between. Looked up from germline, CDR1 is DFQATT and CDR2 is SNEGSKA (reference sequence). The DNA of the CDR3 is TGCAGTGCTATTTTTATCGCGAGACAGGCTAACTACGAGCAGTACTTC. As protein: CSAIFIARQANYEQYF.

This clonotype has a count of ten or more. V gene TRBV29-1 combines with J gene TRBJ2-1; 8 nucleotides align to TRBD2. This CDR3 spans 14 amino acids. J was trimmed by 1 base and V by 8 bases; bases with no gene match: 7. The germline V gene has CDR1 SQVTM and CDR2 ANQGSEA. CDR3 protein: CSTSGGVSYNEQFF. The CDR3 DNA sequence: TGCAGCACAAGCGGGGGAGTATCCTACAATGAGCAGTTCTTC.

This rearrangement joins TRBV28 to TRBJ1-1; D uncertain. The CDR3 loop spans 12 amino acids. CDR1 is MDHEN and CDR2 is SYDVKM in the germline V gene. The ends were cut back, 2 bases at V and 6 bases at J, with 7 bases in the middle. This chain's CDR3 is CASSLQAPEAFF. DNA of the CDR3: TGTGCCAGCAGTTTACAGGCTCCTGAAGCTTTCTTT.

The rearrangement joins TRBV1 to TRBJ2-3. TRBV1 is termed a pseudogene. The CDR3 covers 11 residues. CDR3 DNA: TGCACCAGCAGCCGCACAGATACGCAGTATTTT. Its protein product is CTSSRTDTQYF.

V is TRBV24-1 and J is TRBJ2-1; TRBD1 might be the D (6 bases). From germline, CDR1 is KGHDR and CDR2 SFDVKD. V was clipped by 4 bases and J by 6 bases, with 15 bases between them. This CDR3 is built from 15 residues. The CDR3: CATSETGFYGNEQFF. CDR3 coding DNA: TGTGCCACCAGTGAAACAGGGTTCTATGGCAATGAGCAGTTCTTC.

The V and J genes are TRBV12-3 or TRBV12-4 and TRBJ2-6, with no clear D. The CDR3 covers 15 residues. V lost 5 bases to trimming and J lost 2 bases, with 10 bases between them. DNA of the CDR3: TGTGCCAGCAGTGCCGCAGAGGCTGGGGCCAACGTCCTGACTTTC. Its protein product is CASSAAEAGANVLTF.